The 13 T cell receptor beta chains below come from one sample, sequenced in a study of cytomegalovirus exposure and HLA in healthy donors. It was with 60 Vbeta and 13 Jbeta primers that the PCR ran. Some clones are missing from TCRdb's copy, which holds only in-frame ones; the method was immunoSEQ multiplex PCR. The sample records about 120,000 clones, over 60% being singletons. Sequenced input: PBMCs. These receptors were taken from a woman aged 25 to 39 in good health and CMV-seronegative.

The chain couples TRBV29-1 to TRBJ2-7, with a weak D call TRBD1 (6 bases). V was trimmed by 6 bases and J by 6 bases, leaving 15 bases between them. This CDR3 comprises 12 residues. CDR1 SQVTM and CDR2 ANQGSEA come from the germline V gene. The CDR3 DNA follows: TGCAGCGTCTGGCAAGCCAGGGGCGAGCAGTACTTC. Its protein product is CSVWQARGEQYF.

CDR3: CASSRGQEADTQYF. The CDR3 region has the DNA TGTGCCAGCAGCCGTGGACAGGAGGCAGATACGCAGTATTTT. V and J are TRBV6-4 and TRBJ2-3, with 7 bases that match TRBD1. Germline V CDR1 and CDR2: MRHNA, SNTAGT. Trimming removed 6 bases from V and 4 bases from J; junction bases left unmatched: 7. The CDR3 length is 14 residues.

The rearrangement uses TRBV11-2 and TRBJ1-2; 10 positions match TRBD1. With 5 bases clipped from V and 5 bases from J, the junction kept 5 bases outside the gene matches. Germline CDR1 SGHAT, CDR2 FQNNGV. This CDR3 region has 14 residues. CDR3 sequence (DNA): TGTGCCAGCAGCCCCGCGGGACAGGGGTATGGCTACACCTTC. Translating it yields CASSPAGQGYGYTF.

J is TRBJ1-2 and V is TRBV27; 9 bases line up with TRBD1. V trimming: 6 bases; J trimming: 7 bases; junction bases outside the gene matches: 6. Germline V lookup: CDR1 MNHEY, CDR2 SMNVEV (reference sequence). The CDR3 has 13 residues. CDR3 loop: CASSPQGAGGYTF. The CDR3 nucleotides are TGTGCCAGCAGCCCACAGGGGGCGGGTGGCTACACCTTC.

V usage is TRBV29-1 and J usage is TRBJ1-2, with D perhaps TRBD1 (5 bases). Germline values: CDR1 SQVTM, CDR2 ANQGSEA. Trimming removed 2 bases from V and 3 bases from J, with 10 bases in between. The CDR3 covers 13 residues. CDR3 nucleotide sequence: TGCAGCGTTGAAACCCCCAGGGACTATGGCTACACCTTC. Translation: CSVETPRDYGYTF.

The V and J genes are TRBV18 and TRBJ1-3; no clear D gene. This CDR3 contains 15 residues. The V end was cut by 5 bases, the J end by 5 bases, with 16 bases between. CDR1 and CDR2 (germline): KGHSH, LQKENI. The CDR3 sequence is CASSYDSGWRNTIYF. CDR3 DNA: TGTGCCAGCTCATATGACTCGGGGTGGAGAAACACCATATATTTT.

The chain recombines TRBV4-2 with TRBJ1-2; 9 bases line up with TRBD1. Germline values: CDR1 LGHNA, CDR2 YNFKEQ. The CDR3 is made up of 17 amino acids. V gave up 4 bases and J gave up 4 bases; unmatched junction bases: 13. The CDR3 spells CASSPGASGTGSYGYTF. CDR3 bases: TGTGCCAGCAGCCCAGGAGCGTCCGGGACAGGGTCCTATGGCTACACCTTC.

The CDR3 DNA sequence: TGTGCCAGCAGTTTTCGGGGACAGGGCTACGAGCAGTACTTC. It is translated as CASSFRGQGYEQYF. The gene calls are TRBV28 and TRBJ2-7; 9 bases are shared with TRBD1. The CDR3 sequence is 14 residues long. Germline CDR1 is MDHEN and CDR2 is SYDVKM. After removal of 3 bases from V and 3 bases from J, the junction contained 3 bases not matched to a gene.

The chain recombines TRBV30 with TRBJ2-5, with TRBD1 matching 9 bases. This CDR3 has 15 amino acids. V was pared by 4 bases and J by 1 base, with 7 bases of the junction left unmatched. Looked up from germline, CDR1 is GTSNPN and CDR2 is SVGIG (reference sequence). The CDR3 sequence is CAWMETGGTQETQYF. The CDR3 nucleotides are TGTGCCTGGATGGAGACAGGGGGTACCCAAGAGACCCAGTACTTC. The whole variable domain, remainder taken from reference TRBV30 and TRBJ2-5, is SQTIHQWPATLVQPVGSPLSLECTVEGTSNPNLYWYRQAAGRGLQLLFYSVGIGQISSEVPQNLSASRPQDRQFILSSKKLLLSDSGFYLCAWMETGGTQETQYFGPGTRLLVL.

This clone was recorded only once. The chain couples TRBV27 to TRBJ1-5; no definite D call. Germline V gene lookup returns CDR1 MNHEY and CDR2 SMNVEV (reference sequence). Between the trimmed V and J ends, which lost 5 bases and 2 bases, there was a span of 10 bases. This CDR3 contains 14 residues. The CDR3 DNA sequence: TGTGCCAGCAGTCCCAACCGGGGCAATCAGCCCCAGCATTTT. This gives the protein CASSPNRGNQPQHF.

The V gene is TRBV29-1, the J gene TRBJ2-1, with 9 nucleotides matching TRBD2. This CDR3 comprises 15 residues. CDR1 and CDR2 from the germline V gene are SQVTM and ANQGSEA. The CDR3 DNA reads as TGCGGATGGATTATGGGCGGGAGGGGGTACAATGAGCAGTTCTTC. Translation: CGWIMGGRGYNEQFF.

This clone appeared a few times. The gene calls are TRBV5-4 and TRBJ1-2; TRBD1 agrees at 9 bases. With V trimmed by 5 bases and J by 5 bases, 10 bases remained unmatched. CDR1 is SGHNT and CDR2 is YYREEE in the germline V gene (reference sequence). There are 15 residues in the CDR3. The DNA for the CDR3 is TGTGCCAGCAGTCAGCCGGGACAGGGATGGTATGGCTACACCTTC. Encoded protein: CASSQPGQGWYGYTF.

Here the CDR3 DNA reads TGTGCCAGCCGACCGGGACTAAACAATGAGCAGTTCTTC. Translated, it gives CASRPGLNNEQFF. V and J are TRBV2 and TRBJ2-1, with 7 bases matching TRBD2. V was pared by 8 bases and J by 5 bases, with 6 bases of the junction left unmatched. In germline, CDR1 is SNHLY, CDR2 FYNNEI. The CDR3 covers 13 residues.